Following are 23 T cell receptor beta chains from one sample sequenced in a study of molecular identifiers for immune sequencing clone quantification. A single record per CDR3 protein comes from TCRdb applying MiXCR to the PCR reads. The sample lists under 800,000 distinct CDR3 sequences, around 25% seen once, with about 0.84% in the top ten. The sample was naive CD8+ T cells from blood, with Jurkat cell RNA spiked in. The sample's subset: FACS-sorted CD8+CD4-CCR7+CD45RA+ naive T cells. Receptor source: a human donor in good health. Some libraries in this study had Jurkat cell RNA spiked in.

V is TRBV7-9 and J is TRBJ1-2; D gene uncertain. Germline-derived CDR1 and CDR2 are SEHNR and FQNEAQ (reference sequence). Trimming left V 5 bases short and J 8 bases short, with 15 bases between. The CDR3 sequence is 13 residues long. DNA for the CDR3: TGTGCCAGCAGCCAGATTTTGGTTATGGGCTACACCTTC. This gives the protein CASSQILVMGYTF.

This clonotype came up a few times. The rearrangement links TRBV7-9 to TRBJ1-2; D is unresolved. Trimming cost V 5 bases and J 2 bases, with 15 bases left between them. The CDR3 is made up of 15 amino acids. From germline, CDR1 is SEHNR and CDR2 FQNEAQ (reference sequence). The CDR3 spells CASSHSSTENYGYTF. CDR3 nucleotides: TGTGCCAGCAGCCATTCCTCGACCGAGAACTATGGCTACACCTTC.

On this clonotype: This could be a read error, since a much larger clone is one nucleotide away. The chain combines TRBV1 with TRBJ2-1; the table assigns TRBD1, which was not confirmed against the DNA. TRBV1 counts as a pseudogene. This CDR3 spans 21 amino acids. The CDR3 DNA reads TGCACCAGCAGCCAAAGTCCGCCGTGGAAGCGGGGGCCCAGCTCCTACAATGAGCGGTTCTTC. This sequence encodes CTSSQSPPWKRGPSSYNERFF.

V and J are TRBV5-3 and TRBJ2-5, with D tentatively TRBD2 (5 bases). TRBV5-3 is an ORF; its function is uncertain. This CDR3 spans 13 amino acids. V gave up 8 bases and J gave up 1 base, with 12 bases separating them. Written as DNA, the CDR3 is TGTGCCAGCAGCCCGGGGTGCCAAGAGACCCAGTACTTC. Its translation: CASSPGCQETQYF.

There are many counts of this clonotype. The chain uses TRBV5-1 and TRBJ2-5; 8 bases line up with TRBD1. CDR3 length equals 16 residues. Germline V lookup: CDR1 SGHRS, CDR2 YFSETQ. Germline trimming cut 4 bases from V and 2 bases from J; bases unmatched to any gene: 10. CDR3 sequence reads: CASSPGQGGGQETQYF. The CDR3 nucleotides read TGCGCCAGCAGCCCCGGACAGGGTGGAGGGCAAGAGACCCAGTACTTC.

The table lists this clonotype with many counts. The chain employs TRBV7-2 and TRBJ2-1; D tentatively reads TRBD1 or TRBD2 (5 bases each). Germline V gene data show CDR1 as SGHTA and CDR2 as FQGNSA. V dropped 5 bases and J dropped 0 bases, with 14 bases sitting between them. This CDR3 is 16 amino acids long. As DNA, the CDR3 is TGTGCCAGCAGCCCGCGTGGGGGAGCCTCCTACAATGAGCAGTTCTTC. This translates into CASSPRGGASYNEQFF.

This clonotype was counted between two and nine times. The rearrangement links TRBV27 to TRBJ2-3, with TRBD2 identical over 16 bases. There are 16 residues in the CDR3. CDR1 is MNHEY, CDR2 SMNVEV, per germline (reference sequence). V shed 6 bases, J shed 6 bases, and the junction held 6 bases outside the gene matches. The CDR3 spells CASRQGTSGGGDTQYF. The CDR3 DNA sequence: TGTGCCAGCAGACAGGGGACTAGCGGGGGGGGTGATACGCAGTATTTT.

This clonotype was recorded at least ten times. The V call is TRBV20-1, the J call TRBJ1-1, with D hard to call. The CDR3 has 14 amino acids. The V end lost 3 bases, the J end lost 4 bases, and 15 bases lay between the germline ends. Looked up from germline, CDR1 is DFQATT and CDR2 is SNEGSKA (reference sequence). The CDR3 loop reads CSASWTAMSTEAFF. Written as DNA, the CDR3 is TGCAGTGCTAGTTGGACGGCCATGAGCACTGAAGCTTTCTTT.

On this clonotype: A much larger clone differs from this one at a single base, so this may be a read error. The chain joins TRBV28 to TRBJ1-4; D is unclear. The CDR3 runs 15 residues. Germline loops: CDR1 MDHEN, CDR2 SYDVKM. The CDR3 protein is CARSLRRATNEKLFF. Written as DNA, the CDR3 is TGTGCCCGCAGTTTACGGCGGGCAACTAATGAAAAACTGTTTTTT.

About this clonotype: This could be a read error, since a much larger clone is one nucleotide away. This chain joins TRBV20-1 and TRBJ2-3; 9 bases match TRBD2. The V and J ends lost 5 bases and 5 bases, in that order; junction bases with no gene match: 8. Germline-derived CDR1 and CDR2 are DFQATT and SNEGSKA (reference sequence). The length of the CDR3 is 14 residues. CDR3 amino acids: CSAVIAGAVDTQYF. CDR3 nucleotide sequence: TGCAGTGCTGTTATAGCGGGAGCTGTAGATACGCAGTATTTT.

This chain joins TRBV3-1 and TRBJ2-1; D is possibly TRBD2 (6 bases). There are 15 residues in the CDR3. Per the germline V gene, CDR1 is LGHDT and CDR2 is YNNKEL (reference sequence). V lost 0 bases and J lost 8, with 14 bases in between. CDR3 nucleotide sequence: TGTGCCAGCAGCCAAGATCCAACTAGCTCCCATGAGCAGTTCTTC. It codes for CASSQDPTSSHEQFF.

This clonotype was detected only a few times. V gene TRBV6-2 or TRBV6-3 combines with J gene TRBJ2-7, with 7 bases aligning to TRBD1. Losses at the gene ends were 6 bases for V and 5 bases for J; bases not matched to a gene: 13. This CDR3 is built from 15 residues. Germline-derived CDR1 and CDR2 are MNHEY and SVGEGT. In DNA form, the CDR3 reads TGTGCCAGCAGACTCGAACAGGGGCCTGGAAACGAGCAGTACTTC. Its translation is CASRLEQGPGNEQYF.

V usage is TRBV9 and J usage is TRBJ1-2; unclear D gene. The CDR3 runs to 17 residues. Germline V gene sequence: CDR1 SGDLS, CDR2 YYNGEE. Between the trimmed V and J ends, which lost 3 bases and 0 bases, there was a span of 18 bases. CDR3 amino acids: CASSGTRYPNANYGYTF. The CDR3 nucleotides read TGTGCCAGCAGCGGAACGAGGTATCCGAACGCTAACTATGGCTACACCTTC.

The chain combines TRBV6-5 with TRBJ2-2; D is ambiguous. Deletions cut 3 bases from V and 5 bases from J, with 7 bases between. The CDR3 length is 13 residues. Germline CDR1 and CDR2: MNHEY and SVGAGI. The CDR3 DNA follows: TGTGCCAGCAGTTATTTTAGAACCGGGGAGCTGTTTTTT. Its translation: CASSYFRTGELFF.

As for this clonotype: This may come from a read error, since a much larger clone is one base off. The rearrangement joins TRBV5-4 to TRBJ1-3; D is possibly TRBD1 (5 bases). The germline CDR1 and CDR2 sequences are SGHNT and YYREEE (reference sequence). The CDR3 totals 15 residues. CDR3 region: CASSLQGSPGNTMYF. The CDR3 nucleotides read TGTGCCAGCAGCTTGCAGGGTAGTCCTGGAAACACCATGTATTTT.

To note about this clonotype: This CDR3 is missing its conserved last phenylalanine or tryptophan, likely due to a read error. The rearrangement uses TRBV7-2 and TRBJ1-5; no reliable D call. Germline V lookup: CDR1 SGHTA, CDR2 FQGNSA. V was shortened by 1 base and J by 0 bases, with 7 bases between the two germline ends. This CDR3 is built from 15 residues. The CDR3 coding sequence is TGTGCCAGCAGCTTAGTTGACGGTAGCAATCAGCCCCAGCATCTT. Translated: CASSLVDGSNQPQHL.

This sequence joins TRBV27 and TRBJ2-7; D is possibly TRBD1 (5 bases). With 6 bases removed from V and 5 bases from J, the gap between germline ends came to 17 bases. The V gene's germline CDR1 is MNHEY and CDR2 SMNVEV (reference sequence). The CDR3 consists of 14 residues. CDR3 residues: CASSTDNNYHEQYF. DNA of the CDR3: TGTGCCAGCAGCACGGACAATAACTACCACGAGCAGTACTTC.

This clonotype was seen more than once but under ten times. For the CDR3, the DNA is TGTGCCAGCAGCTTTGGTACTAGCAGTTCCTACGAGCAGTACTTC. Translation: CASSFGTSSSYEQYF. V is TRBV11-2 and J is TRBJ2-7; D perhaps matches TRBD2 (6 bases). Germline values: CDR1 SGHAT, CDR2 FQNNGV. Trimming pared 3 bases from V and 1 base from J, leaving 13 bases between. The CDR3 covers 15 residues. The full variable domain, rest sourced from reference TRBV11-2 and TRBJ2-7, is EAGVAQSPRYKIIEKRQSVAFWCNPISGHATLYWYQQILGQGPKLLIQFQNNGVVDDSQLPKDRFSAERLKGVDSTLKIQPAKLEDSAVYLCASSFGTSSSYEQYFGPGTRLTVT.

In this sample, this clonotype turned up a few times. A read error may explain this, as a much larger clone is one base away. V is TRBV24-1 and J is TRBJ2-2, with 7 bases fitting TRBD2. V was clipped by 6 bases and J by 8 bases; unmatched bases: 11. Germline CDR1 reads KGHDR; CDR2 reads SFDVKD. The CDR3 is 15 amino acids. CDR3 loop: CATSSSGAASGELFF. CDR3 DNA: TGTGCCACCAGTTCCAGCGGGGCCGCTTCGGGGGAGCTGTTTTTT.

The V gene is TRBV20-1, the J gene TRBJ2-1, with 11 bases that match TRBD1. V lost 6 bases to trimming and J lost 7 bases; unmatched junction nucleotides: 8. CDR1 is DFQATT and CDR2 is SNEGSKA in the germline V gene (reference sequence). The CDR3 is made up of 14 amino acids. The CDR3 DNA reads TGCAGTGCGGTAGGACAGGGGGCTCAGAATGAGCAGTTCTTC. Translation gives CSAVGQGAQNEQFF.

This clonotype was detected a few times. This rearrangement joins TRBV20-1 to TRBJ1-5, with unresolved D. The CDR3 consists of 13 residues. V lost 6 bases and J lost 2, with 11 bases in between. The germline gives CDR1 DFQATT, CDR2 SNEGSKA (reference sequence). DNA for the CDR3: TGCAGTGCACCAGTTCCTGGCAATCAGCCCCAGCATTTT. Amino acid sequence: CSAPVPGNQPQHF.

This clonotype showed up many times. The rearrangement links TRBV23-1 to TRBJ2-6, with D possibly TRBD1 on 5 matching bases. TRBV23-1 is marked as an open reading frame, function uncertain. This CDR3 spans 16 amino acids. V lost 0 bases and J 2 bases, leaving 8 bases between the germline ends. CDR3 nucleotides: TGCGCCAGCAGTCAATCGTGCAGGGCTGGGGCCAACGTCCTGACTTTC. This sequence encodes CASSQSCRAGANVLTF.

This clonotype was picked up a small number of times. V usage is TRBV20-1 and J usage is TRBJ2-1, with a possible D match to TRBD2 (5 bases). CDR3 length: 17 amino acids. Germline CDR1 reads DFQATT; CDR2 reads SNEGSKA (reference sequence). Trimming took 0 bases from V and 0 from J, leaving 15 bases between them. The CDR3 coding sequence is TGCAGTGCTAGAGATCGGGCTGGACTTAGCTCCTACAATGAGCAGTTCTTC. This translates into CSARDRAGLSSYNEQFF.